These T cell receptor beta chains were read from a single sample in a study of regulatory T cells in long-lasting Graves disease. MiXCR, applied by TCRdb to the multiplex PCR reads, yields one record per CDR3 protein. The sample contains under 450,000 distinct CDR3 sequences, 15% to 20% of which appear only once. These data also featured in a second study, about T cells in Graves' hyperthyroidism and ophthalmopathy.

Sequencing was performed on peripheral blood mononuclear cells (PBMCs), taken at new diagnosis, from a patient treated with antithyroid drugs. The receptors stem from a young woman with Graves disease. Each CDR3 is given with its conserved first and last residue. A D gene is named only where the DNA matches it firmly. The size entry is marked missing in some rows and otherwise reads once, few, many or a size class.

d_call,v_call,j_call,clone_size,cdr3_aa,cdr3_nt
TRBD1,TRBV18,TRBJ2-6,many,CASSDQGQGANVLTF,TGTGCCAGCTCCGACCAGGGACAGGGGGCCAACGTCCTGACTTTC
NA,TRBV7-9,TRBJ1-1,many,CASSLEQNTEAFF,TGTGCCAGCAGCTTAGAGCAGAACACTGAAGCTTTCTTT
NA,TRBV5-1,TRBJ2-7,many,CASSLGWDTIYEQYF,TGCGCCAGCAGCTTGGGCTGGGACACCATCTACGAGCAGTACTTC
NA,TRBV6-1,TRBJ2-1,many,CASRTGTSEQFF,TGTGCCAGTAGGACAGGGACTAGTGAGCAGTTCTTC
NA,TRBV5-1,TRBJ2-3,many,CASSLDRVNADTQYF,TGTGCCAGCAGCTTAGACCGCGTTAATGCAGATACGCAGTATTTT
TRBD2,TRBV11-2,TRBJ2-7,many,CASRRLAGPSYEQYF,TGTGCCAGCAGAAGATTAGCGGGACCCTCCTACGAGCAGTACTTC
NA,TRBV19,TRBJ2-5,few,CASSRSGQRIETQYF,TGTGCCAGTTCTCGTTCTGGACAAAGGATTGAGACCCAGTACTTC
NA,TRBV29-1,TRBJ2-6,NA,CSVEVGANVLTF,TGCAGCGTTGAAGTGGGGGCCAACGTCCTGACTTTC
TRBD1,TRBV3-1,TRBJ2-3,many,CASSQTGGFSTDTQYF,TGTGCCAGCAGCCAGACAGGGGGATTTAGCACAGATACGCAGTATTTT
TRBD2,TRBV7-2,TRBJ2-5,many,CASSLYRTSAETQYF,TGTGCCAGCAGCTTATATAGGACTAGCGCGGAGACCCAGTACTTC
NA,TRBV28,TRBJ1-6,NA,CASSFSGPPGSYNSPLHF,TGTGCCAGCAGTTTCTCCGGGCCTCCGGGTTCCTATAATTCACCCCTCCACTTT
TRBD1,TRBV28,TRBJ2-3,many,CASSLGQGVADTQYF,TGTGCCAGCAGTTTAGGACAGGGGGTAGCAGATACGCAGTATTTT
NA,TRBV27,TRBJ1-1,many,CASSLRTAYNTEAFF,TGTGCCAGCAGTTTGAGGACAGCTTATAACACTGAAGCTTTCTTT
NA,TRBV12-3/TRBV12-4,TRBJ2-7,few,CASTPRRQYF,TGTGCCAGCACACCCCGGAGACAGTACTTC